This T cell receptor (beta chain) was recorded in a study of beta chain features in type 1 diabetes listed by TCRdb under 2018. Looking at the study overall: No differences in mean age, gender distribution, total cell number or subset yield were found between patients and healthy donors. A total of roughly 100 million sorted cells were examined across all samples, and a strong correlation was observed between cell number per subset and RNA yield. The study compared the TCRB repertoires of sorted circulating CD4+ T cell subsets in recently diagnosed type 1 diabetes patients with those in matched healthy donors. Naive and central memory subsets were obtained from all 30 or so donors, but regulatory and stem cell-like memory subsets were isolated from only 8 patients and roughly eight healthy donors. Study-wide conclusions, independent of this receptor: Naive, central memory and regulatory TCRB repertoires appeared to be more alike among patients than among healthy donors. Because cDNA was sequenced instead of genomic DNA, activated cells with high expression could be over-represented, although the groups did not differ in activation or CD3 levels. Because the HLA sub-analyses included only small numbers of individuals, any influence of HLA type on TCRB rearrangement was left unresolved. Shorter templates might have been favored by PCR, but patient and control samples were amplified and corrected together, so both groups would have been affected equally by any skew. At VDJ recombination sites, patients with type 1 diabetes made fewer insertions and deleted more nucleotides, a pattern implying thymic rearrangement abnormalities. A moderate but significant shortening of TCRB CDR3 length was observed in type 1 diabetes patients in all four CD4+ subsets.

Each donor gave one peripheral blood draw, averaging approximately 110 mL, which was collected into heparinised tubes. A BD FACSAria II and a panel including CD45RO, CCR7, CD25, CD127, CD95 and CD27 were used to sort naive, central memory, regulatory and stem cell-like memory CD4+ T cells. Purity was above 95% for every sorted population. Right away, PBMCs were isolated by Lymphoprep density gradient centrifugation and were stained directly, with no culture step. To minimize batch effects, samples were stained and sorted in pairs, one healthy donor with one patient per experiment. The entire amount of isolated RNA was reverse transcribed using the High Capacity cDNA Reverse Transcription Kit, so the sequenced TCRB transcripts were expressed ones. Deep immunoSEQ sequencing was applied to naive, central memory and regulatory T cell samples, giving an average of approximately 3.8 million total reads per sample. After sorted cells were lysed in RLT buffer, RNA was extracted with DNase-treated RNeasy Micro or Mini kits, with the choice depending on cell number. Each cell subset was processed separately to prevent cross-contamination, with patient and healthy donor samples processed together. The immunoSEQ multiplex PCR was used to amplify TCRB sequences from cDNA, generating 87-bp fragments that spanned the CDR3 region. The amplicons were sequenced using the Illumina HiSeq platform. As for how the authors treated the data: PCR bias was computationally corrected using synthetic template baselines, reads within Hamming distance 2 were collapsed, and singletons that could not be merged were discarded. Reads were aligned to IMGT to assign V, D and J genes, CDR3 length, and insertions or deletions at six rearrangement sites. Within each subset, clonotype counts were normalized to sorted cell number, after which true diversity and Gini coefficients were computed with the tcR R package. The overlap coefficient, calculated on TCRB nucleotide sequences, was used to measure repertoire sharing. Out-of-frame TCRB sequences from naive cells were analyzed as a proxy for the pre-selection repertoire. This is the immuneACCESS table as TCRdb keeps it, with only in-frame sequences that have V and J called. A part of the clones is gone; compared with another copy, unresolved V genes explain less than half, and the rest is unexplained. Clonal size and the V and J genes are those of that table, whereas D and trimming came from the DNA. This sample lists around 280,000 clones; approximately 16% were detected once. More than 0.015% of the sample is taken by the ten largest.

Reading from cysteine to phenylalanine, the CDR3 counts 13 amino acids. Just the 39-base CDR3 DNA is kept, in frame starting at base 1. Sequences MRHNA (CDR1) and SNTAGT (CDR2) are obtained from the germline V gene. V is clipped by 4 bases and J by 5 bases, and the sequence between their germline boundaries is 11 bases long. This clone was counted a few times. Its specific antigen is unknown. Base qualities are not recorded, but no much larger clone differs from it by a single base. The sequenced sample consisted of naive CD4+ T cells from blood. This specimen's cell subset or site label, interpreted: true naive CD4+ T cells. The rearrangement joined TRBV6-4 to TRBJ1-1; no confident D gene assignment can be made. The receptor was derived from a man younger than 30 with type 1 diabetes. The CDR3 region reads CASSAEGMTEAFF. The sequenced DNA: TGTGCCAGCAGTGCTGAGGGAATGACTGAAGCTTTCTTT.